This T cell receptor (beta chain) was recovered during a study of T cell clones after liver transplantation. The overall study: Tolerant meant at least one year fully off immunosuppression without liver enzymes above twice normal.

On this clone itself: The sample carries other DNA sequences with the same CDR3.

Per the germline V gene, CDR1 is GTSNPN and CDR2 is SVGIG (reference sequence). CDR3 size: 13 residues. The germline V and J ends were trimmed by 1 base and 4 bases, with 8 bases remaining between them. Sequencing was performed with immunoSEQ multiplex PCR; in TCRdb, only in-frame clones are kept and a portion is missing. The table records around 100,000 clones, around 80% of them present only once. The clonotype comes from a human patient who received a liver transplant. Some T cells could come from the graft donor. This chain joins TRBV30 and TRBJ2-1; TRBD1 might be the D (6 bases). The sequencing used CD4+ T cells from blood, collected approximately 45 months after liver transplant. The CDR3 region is CAWSADSYNEQFF. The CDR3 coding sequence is TGTGCCTGGAGTGCGGACAGTTACAATGAGCAGTTCTTC.